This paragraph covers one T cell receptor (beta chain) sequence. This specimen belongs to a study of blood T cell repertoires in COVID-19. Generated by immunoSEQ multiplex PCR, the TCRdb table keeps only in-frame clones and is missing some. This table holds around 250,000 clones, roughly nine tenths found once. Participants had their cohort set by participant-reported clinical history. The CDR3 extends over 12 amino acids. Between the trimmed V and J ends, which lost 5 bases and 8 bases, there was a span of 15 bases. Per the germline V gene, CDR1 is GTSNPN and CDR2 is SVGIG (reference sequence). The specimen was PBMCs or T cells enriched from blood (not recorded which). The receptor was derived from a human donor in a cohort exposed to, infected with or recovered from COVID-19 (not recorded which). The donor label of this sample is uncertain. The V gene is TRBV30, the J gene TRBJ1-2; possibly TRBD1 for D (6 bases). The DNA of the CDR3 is TGTGCCTGGGACTCGACAGGCGACGGCTACACCTTC. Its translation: CAWDSTGDGYTF.